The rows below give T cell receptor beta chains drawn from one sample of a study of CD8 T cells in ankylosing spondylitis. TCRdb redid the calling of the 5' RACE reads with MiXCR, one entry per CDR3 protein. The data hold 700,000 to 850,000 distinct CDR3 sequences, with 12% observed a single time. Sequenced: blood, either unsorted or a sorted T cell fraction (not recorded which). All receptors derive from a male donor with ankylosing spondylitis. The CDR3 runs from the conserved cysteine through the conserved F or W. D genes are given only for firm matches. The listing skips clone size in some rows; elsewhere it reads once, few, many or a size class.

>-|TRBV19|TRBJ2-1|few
TGTGCCAGTAAGGAGGCGTCCTACAATGAGCAGTTCTTC
CASKEASYNEQFF
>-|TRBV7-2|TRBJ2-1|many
TGTGCCAGCAGCCACCGACAGGCCGGCTCCTACAATGAGCAGTTCTTC
CASSHRQAGSYNEQFF
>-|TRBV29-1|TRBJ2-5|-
TGCAGCGTAATTAGACAGCCCGGTGAGACCCAGTACTTC
CSVIRQPGETQYF
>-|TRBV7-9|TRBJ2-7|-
TGTGCCAGCAGCTCCCGATTACCGGAGGAGCAGTACTTC
CASSSRLPEEQYF
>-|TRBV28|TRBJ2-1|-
TGTGCCAGCAGGGGTAGTTCCCCTTACAATGAGCAGTTCTTC
CASRGSSPYNEQFF
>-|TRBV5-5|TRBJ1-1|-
TGTGCCAGCAGCTTGGTGGGAGGATTGTTGAACACTGAAGCTTTCTTT
CASSLVGGLLNTEAFF
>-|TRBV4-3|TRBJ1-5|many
TGCGCCAGCAGCCAAGACAGGCTCAGCAATCAGCCCCAGCATTTT
CASSQDRLSNQPQHF
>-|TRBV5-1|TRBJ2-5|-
TGCGCCAGCAGCGCTGGGGGGTCAGAGACCCAGTACTTC
CASSAGGSETQYF
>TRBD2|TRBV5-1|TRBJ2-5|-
TGCGCCAGCAGTTACGTCGGGACTACCTTACAAGAGACCCAGTACTTC
CASSYVGTTLQETQYF
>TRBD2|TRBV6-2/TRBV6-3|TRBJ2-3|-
TGTGCCAGCCGGGCTAGCGGGGGCACAGATACGCAGTATTTT
CASRASGGTDTQYF
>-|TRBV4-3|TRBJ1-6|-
TGCGCCAGCAGCCGGGACTCTAAATCGGAATCACCCCTCCACTTT
CASSRDSKSESPLHF
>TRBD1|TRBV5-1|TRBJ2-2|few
TGCGCCACCAGGGGACAGGACACCGGGGAGCTGTTTTTT
CATRGQDTGELFF
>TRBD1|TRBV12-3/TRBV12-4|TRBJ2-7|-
TGTGCCAGCACCGTGACAGGGATGCACGAGCAGTACTTC
CASTVTGMHEQYF
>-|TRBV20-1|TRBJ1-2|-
TGCAGTGCTAGACAGGTTCTCTATGGCTACACCTTC
CSARQVLYGYTF
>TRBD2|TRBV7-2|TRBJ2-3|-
TGTGCCAGCAGCAAGACTAGCGGGGGGGTAGATACGCAGTATTTT
CASSKTSGGVDTQYF
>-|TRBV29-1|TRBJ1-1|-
TGCAGCGTTGCTAGGGGTCGAGGGGCTTTCTTT
CSVARGRGAFF
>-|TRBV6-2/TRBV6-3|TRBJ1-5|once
TGTGCCAGCTCCGCGGATAGGGCTCAGCCCCAGCATTTT
CASSADRAQPQHF
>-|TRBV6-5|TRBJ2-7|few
TGTGCCAGCAGTTACCTAACTCGGCCGGGGAGCTCCTACGAGCAGTACTTC
CASSYLTRPGSSYEQYF
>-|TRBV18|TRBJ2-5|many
TGTGCCAGCTCAAAGCGACGAGAAGAGACCCAGTACTTC
CASSKRREETQYF
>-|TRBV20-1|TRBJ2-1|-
TGCAGTGCTAGTTCTGGCGGGCCTGATGAGCAGTTCTTC
CSASSGGPDEQFF
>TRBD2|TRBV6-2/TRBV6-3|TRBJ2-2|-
TGTGCCAGCAGTTACCCTAGCGGGGGGGCCCCCGGGGAGCTGTTTTTT
CASSYPSGGAPGELFF
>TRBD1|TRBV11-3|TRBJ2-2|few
TGTGCCAGCAGCTGGGGGACAGGATATGGCACCGGGGAGCTGTTTTTT
CASSWGTGYGTGELFF
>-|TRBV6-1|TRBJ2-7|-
TGTGCCAGTACCACCGACAGGTACTCCTACGAGCAGTACTTC
CASTTDRYSYEQYF
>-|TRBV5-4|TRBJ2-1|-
TGTGCCAGCAGCTTGCGTCATGATGAGCAGTTCTTC
CASSLRHDEQFF
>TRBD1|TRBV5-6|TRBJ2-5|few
TGTGCCAGCAGCTCACCCCCCCAGATTCAGGGGGCGGGGACCCAGTACTTC
CASSSPPQIQGAGTQYF
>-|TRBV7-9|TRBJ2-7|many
TGTGCCAGCAGCTGGTATGAGAGGGAGCAGTACTTC
CASSWYEREQYF
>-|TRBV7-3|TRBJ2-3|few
TGTGCCAGCAGCTATGTTGGAGGGCACACAGATACGCAGTATTTT
CASSYVGGHTDTQYF
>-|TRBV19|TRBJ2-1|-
TGTGCCAGTAGGGGTAACGTCTTAAGATCCTACAATGAGCAGTTCTTC
CASRGNVLRSYNEQFF
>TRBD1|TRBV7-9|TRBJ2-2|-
TGTGCCAGCAGCTTCCCGACAGGGAAGAACACCGGGGAGCTGTTTTTT
CASSFPTGKNTGELFF
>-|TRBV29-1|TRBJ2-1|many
TGCAGCGTTGAGGGGGGGCCAAGCTCCTACAATGAGCAGTTCTTC
CSVEGGPSSYNEQFF
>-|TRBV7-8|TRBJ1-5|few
TGTGCCAGCAGCTTAAGGTCCGGGAGCAATCAGCCCCAGCATTTT
CASSLRSGSNQPQHF
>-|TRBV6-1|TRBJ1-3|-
TGTGCCAGCAGCCGGCGGCGGGGTGAGGGCTCTGGAAACACCATATATTTT
CASSRRRGEGSGNTIYF
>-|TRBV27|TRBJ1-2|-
TGTGCCAGCAGTTTAAGCGGGGGCTGGGGCTACACCTTC
CASSLSGGWGYTF
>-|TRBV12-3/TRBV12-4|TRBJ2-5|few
TGTGCCAGCAGGTCGCAGGGCCAGGGTGAAGAGACCCAGTACTTC
CASRSQGQGEETQYF
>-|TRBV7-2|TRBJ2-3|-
TGTGCCAGCAGCTTATGGCAGGGAAGCACAGATACGCAGTATTTT
CASSLWQGSTDTQYF
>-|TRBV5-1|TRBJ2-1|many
TGCGCCAGCAGCTTGGAGGGCGGGGCCGGAGACAATGAGCAGTTCTTC
CASSLEGGAGDNEQFF